This TCR beta chain stems from a study of shared clonotypes between healthy human individuals. Study conclusions and caveats: Rarefaction curves obtained for sorted subsets showed sequencing incomplete despite large depth. Unshared clonotypes carried lower generation probabilities than those common to all four donors.

The length of the CDR3 is 16 residues. The V gene lost 0 bases and the J gene lost 0 bases, with 11 bases spanning the gap. Germline CDR1 is SGHTA and CDR2 is FQGTGA. All participating donors were Caucasian adults from Nashville, Tennessee. For this clone: No antigen is known for it.

The repertoire was sequenced with immunoSEQ multiplex PCR; TCRdb's copy has only in-frame clones and lacks some. The table includes over a million clones, more than 95% detected once. The sample comprised naive CD4+ T cells sorted from blood. Subset reported: CD45RA+ positively selected. The source is a man under 40 in good health. The J gene is TRBJ1-2, the V gene TRBV7-3, with D uncertain. CDR3 nucleotide sequence: TGTGCCAGCAGCTTAACGGGTCGAACCCCTAACTATGGCTACACCTTC. Its protein is CASSLTGRTPNYGYTF.